These 23 T cell receptor beta chains came from one sample sequenced in a study of shared clonotypes between healthy human individuals. CD45RO-negative, CCR7-positively selected cells formed the naive CD8 fraction, excluding terminally differentiated effector memory CD45RA+ cells. The protocol was immunoSEQ multiplex PCR, while the TCRdb copy is restricted to in-frame clones and leaves out a portion. The sample records more than 2 million clones, around 95% being singletons. Sequenced: naive CD8+ T cells from PBMCs. These receptors all come from a man aged 18 to 29 in good health. Some clones in this sample may be carry-over from other donors' samples.

The chain carries TRBV4-2 and TRBJ1-2; no clear D gene. Germline CDR1 is LGHNA and CDR2 is YNFKEQ. This CDR3 region has 15 residues. Trimming removed 8 bases from V and 3 bases from J, with 19 bases in between. This chain's CDR3 is CASSAAGENYYGYTF. CDR3 nucleotides: TGTGCCAGCTCAGCGGCAGGTGAAAATTACTATGGCTACACCTTC.

About this clone itself: At the DNA level, this CDR3 is encoded by other sequences in the same sample as well. V usage is TRBV5-1 and J usage is TRBJ1-1; TRBD1 is a possible D gene (5 bases). Germline-derived CDR1 and CDR2 are SGHRS and YFSETQ. Trimming removed 4 bases from V and 8 bases from J, with 15 bases in between. The length of the CDR3 is 13 residues. The CDR3 sequence is CASSPPGGSEAFF. In DNA form, the CDR3 reads TGCGCCAGCAGCCCGCCGGGGGGAAGCGAAGCTTTCTTT.

Comments on this clone: Other DNA sequences from this sample encode an identical CDR3 as well. The rearrangement joins TRBV4-3 to TRBJ1-5; weak D call: TRBD1 (6 bases). CDR1 is LGHNA and CDR2 is YSLEER in the germline V gene. This CDR3 is built from 15 residues. V dropped 1 base and J dropped 4 bases, with 11 bases sitting between them. Here the CDR3 reads CASSQGRGSNQPQHF. The DNA for the CDR3 is TGCGCCAGCAGCCAAGGTAGGGGGTCGAATCAGCCCCAGCATTTT.

V and J are TRBV6-5 and TRBJ2-7, with TRBD1 matching over 7 bases. V gave up 7 bases and J gave up 3 bases; unmatched junction bases: 12. The CDR3 consists of 15 residues. CDR1 is MNHEY and CDR2 is SVGAGI in the germline V gene. The chain's CDR3 is CASTRTGDSRYEQYF. CDR3 in DNA: TGTGCCAGCACTCGGACCGGGGACAGTCGCTACGAGCAGTACTTC.

V usage is TRBV6-4 and J usage is TRBJ2-1, with 8 bases fitting TRBD2. V shed 7 bases and J 4 bases; nucleotides not matched to a gene: 6. CDR1 is MRHNA and CDR2 is SNTAGT in the germline V gene. The CDR3 contains 14 residues. CDR3 region: CASTGSGRYNEQFF. DNA for the CDR3: TGTGCCAGCACGGGAAGCGGGAGATACAATGAGCAGTTCTTC.

The chain employs TRBV7-9 and TRBJ2-5; D unclear. The CDR3 has 13 residues. Per germline, CDR1 SEHNR and CDR2 FQNEAQ (reference sequence). The V and J ends lost 4 bases and 1 base respectively, with 7 bases between them. CDR3 protein: CASSSYFQETQYF. CDR3 in DNA: TGTGCCAGCAGCTCTTATTTCCAAGAGACCCAGTACTTC.

The gene calls are TRBV11-2 and TRBJ1-1; D is possibly TRBD1 (5 bases). The CDR3 consists of 14 residues. Germline CDR1 is SGHAT and CDR2 is FQNNGV. Trimming took 0 bases from V and 1 from J, leaving 6 bases between them. CDR3 region: CASSLERGNTEAFF. CDR3 coding DNA: TGTGCCAGCAGCTTAGAGAGGGGGAACACTGAAGCTTTCTTT.

The J gene is TRBJ2-1, the V gene TRBV27; 9 bases line up with TRBD2. Germline CDR1 reads MNHEY; CDR2 reads SMNVEV (reference sequence). V lost 3 bases, J lost 7 bases, and 10 bases stayed unmatched. The CDR3 sequence is 16 residues long. The CDR3 loop reads CASSFPAGGPGNEQFF. The CDR3, as DNA: TGTGCCAGCAGTTTTCCGGCGGGAGGGCCGGGTAATGAGCAGTTCTTC.

The V call is TRBV19, the J call TRBJ1-1; D uncertain. This CDR3 spans 12 amino acids. Germline CDR1 LNHDA, CDR2 SQIVND (reference sequence). Trimming pared 7 bases from V and 5 bases from J, leaving 11 bases between. The CDR3 nucleotides are TGTGCCAGTAAGCTAGGATTAACTGAAGCTTTCTTT. This sequence encodes CASKLGLTEAFF.

The chain combines TRBV28 with TRBJ1-1, with a possible D match to TRBD1 (5 bases). CDR1 is MDHEN, CDR2 SYDVKM, per germline. V was shortened by 7 bases and J by 2 bases, with 11 bases between the two germline ends. This CDR3 comprises 13 residues. The CDR3 is CASIPGRNTEAFF. CDR3 DNA sequence: TGTGCCAGCATCCCAGGGCGAAACACTGAAGCTTTCTTT.

V and J are TRBV4-1 and TRBJ2-7; 8 nucleotides line up with TRBD2. This CDR3 has 15 amino acids. Trimming at V came to 0 bases and at J to 7 bases, leaving 8 bases not matched to a gene. Germline values: CDR1 MGHRA, CDR2 YSYEKL. The CDR3 loop reads CASSQDKGLVIEQYF. In DNA form, the CDR3 reads TGCGCCAGCAGCCAAGATAAGGGACTAGTGATAGAGCAGTACTTC.

The V gene is TRBV7-9, the J gene TRBJ2-3; D remains unclear. Trimming shortened V by 6 bases and J by 2 bases, and 12 bases separated the two germline ends. The CDR3 sequence is 14 residues long. Germline loops: CDR1 SEHNR, CDR2 FQNEAQ (reference sequence). CDR3 sequence (DNA): TGTGCCAGCAGTGGGCGTGTGTACACAGATACGCAGTATTTT. The encoded protein is CASSGRVYTDTQYF. Full variable domain (outside the CDR3, taken from reference TRBV7-9 and TRBJ2-3): DTGVSQNPRHKITKRGQNVTFRCDPISEHNRLYWYRQTLGQGPEFLTYFQNEAQLEKSRLLSDRFSAERPKGSFSTLEIQRTEQGDSAMYLCASSGRVYTDTQYFGPGTRLTVL.

The CDR3 reads CASSLMQGLYNEQFF. For the CDR3, the DNA is TGCGCCAGCAGCTTGATGCAGGGGCTCTACAATGAGCAGTTCTTC. This sequence joins TRBV5-1 and TRBJ2-1, with D tentatively TRBD1 (6 bases). The CDR3 spans 15 residues. Germline-derived CDR1 and CDR2 are SGHRS and YFSETQ. Deletions cut 1 base from V and 3 bases from J, with 11 bases between.

V is TRBV25-1 and J is TRBJ2-7; 9 bases are shared with TRBD1. This CDR3 spans 15 amino acids. Germline loops: CDR1 MGHDK, CDR2 SYGVNS. V was clipped by 6 bases and J by 6 bases; unmatched bases: 12. CDR3 region: CASSGSGTGRGEQYF. The CDR3 nucleotides are TGTGCCAGCAGCGGATCCGGGACAGGGCGGGGCGAGCAGTACTTC.

CDR3 DNA sequence: TGTGCCACCGATGATGGTGGGCGGGAAGTCGCCGAGCAGTACTTC. It codes for CATDDGGREVAEQYF. The rearrangement links TRBV28 to TRBJ2-7; a possible D gene is TRBD2 (6 bases). The CDR3 length is 15 residues. Germline V gives CDR1 MDHEN, CDR2 SYDVKM. V lost 10 bases, J lost 6 bases, and 25 bases lay in between. Full variable domain (outside the CDR3, taken from reference TRBV28 and TRBJ2-7): DVKVTQSSRYLVKRTGEKVFLECVQDMDHENMFWYRQDPGLGLRLIYFSYDVKMKEKGDIPEGYSVSREKKERFSLILESASTNQTSMYLCATDDGGREVAEQYFGPGTRLTVT.

Here the CDR3 DNA reads TGTGCCAGTAGTATAGAGGTCGACAGTGATCAGCCCCAGCATTTT. It is translated as CASSIEVDSDQPQHF. This chain uses TRBV19 with TRBJ1-5, with a weak D call TRBD1 (5 bases). This CDR3 is 15 amino acids long. Germline V lookup: CDR1 LNHDA, CDR2 SQIVND (reference sequence). V lost 0 bases to trimming and J lost 5 bases, with 11 bases between them.

CDR3 sequence: CASSPSITGLNYGYTF. CDR3 nucleotides: TGTGCCAGCAGCCCCTCTATTACGGGGCTTAACTATGGCTACACCTTC. The chain has TRBV4-2 and TRBJ1-2, with D maybe TRBD1 (5 bases). From germline, CDR1 is LGHNA and CDR2 YNFKEQ. V was trimmed by 4 bases and J by 1 base, leaving 16 bases between them. This CDR3 spans 16 amino acids.

This chain uses TRBV9 with TRBJ2-2, with a possible D match to TRBD1 (6 bases). CDR3 length: 16 residues. CDR1 and CDR2 (germline): SGDLS, YYNGEE. V lost 1 base, J lost 4 bases, and 14 bases lay in between. CDR3: CASSVSQGTGTGELFF. The CDR3 coding sequence is TGTGCCAGCAGCGTATCCCAGGGGACGGGCACCGGGGAGCTGTTTTTT.

The gene calls are TRBV11-2 and TRBJ2-1, with TRBD2 as a possible D gene (6 bases). The CDR3 has 16 residues. Trimming took 5 bases from V and 5 from J, leaving 19 bases between them. CDR1 is SGHAT, CDR2 FQNNGV, per germline. The CDR3 bases are TGTGCCAGCAGCCCCCTTTGGCTAGCGCAAGACAATGAGCAGTTCTTC. Its protein product is CASSPLWLAQDNEQFF. Complete variable domain (other parts from reference TRBV11-2 and TRBJ2-1): EAGVAQSPRYKIIEKRQSVAFWCNPISGHATLYWYQQILGQGPKLLIQFQNNGVVDDSQLPKDRFSAERLKGVDSTLKIQPAKLEDSAVYLCASSPLWLAQDNEQFFGPGTRLTVL.

The CDR3, as DNA: TGTGCCAGTACCATAAGAGGTGGGAACACTGAAGCTTTCTTT. As protein: CASTIRGGNTEAFF. The V and J genes are TRBV19 and TRBJ1-1; no clear D gene. Looked up from germline, CDR1 is LNHDA and CDR2 is SQIVND (reference sequence). This CDR3 comprises 14 residues. V lost 7 bases and J lost 1, with 13 bases in between. Full variable domain (outside the CDR3, taken from reference TRBV19 and TRBJ1-1): DGGITQSPKYLFRKEGQNVTLSCEQNLNHDAMYWYRQDPGQGLRLIYYSQIVNDFQKGDIAEGYSVSREKKESFPLTVTSAQKNPTAFYLCASTIRGGNTEAFFGQGTRLTVV.

The rearrangement joins TRBV6-1 to TRBJ2-5, with 13 bases lining up with TRBD2. The germline V gene has CDR1 MNHNS and CDR2 SASEGT. The CDR3 has 16 residues. With 1 base clipped from V and 7 bases from J, the junction kept 6 bases outside the gene matches. The CDR3 nucleotides read TGTGCCAGCAGTGAAGGCCGACTAGCGGGAGGTGGGACCCAGTACTTC. Its protein product is CASSEGRLAGGGTQYF.

To note about this clone: This CDR3 is also generated by other DNA sequences in the sample. This chain uses TRBV28 with TRBJ1-2; 8 bases align to TRBD1. The germline V gene has CDR1 MDHEN and CDR2 SYDVKM. Trimming removed 6 bases from V and 4 bases from J; junction bases left unmatched: 4. This CDR3 has 13 amino acids. Here the CDR3 reads CASSPTGGYGYTF. As DNA, the CDR3 is TGTGCCAGCAGCCCAACAGGGGGCTATGGCTACACCTTC.

The J gene is TRBJ2-3, the V gene TRBV9; unclear D gene. The CDR3 is 12 amino acids. CDR1 is SGDLS, CDR2 YYNGEE, per germline. The V and J ends lost 4 bases and 6 bases respectively, with 9 bases between them. CDR3 DNA sequence: TGTGCCAGCAGCCTCGAAGGGGATACGCAGTATTTT. Protein: CASSLEGDTQYF.